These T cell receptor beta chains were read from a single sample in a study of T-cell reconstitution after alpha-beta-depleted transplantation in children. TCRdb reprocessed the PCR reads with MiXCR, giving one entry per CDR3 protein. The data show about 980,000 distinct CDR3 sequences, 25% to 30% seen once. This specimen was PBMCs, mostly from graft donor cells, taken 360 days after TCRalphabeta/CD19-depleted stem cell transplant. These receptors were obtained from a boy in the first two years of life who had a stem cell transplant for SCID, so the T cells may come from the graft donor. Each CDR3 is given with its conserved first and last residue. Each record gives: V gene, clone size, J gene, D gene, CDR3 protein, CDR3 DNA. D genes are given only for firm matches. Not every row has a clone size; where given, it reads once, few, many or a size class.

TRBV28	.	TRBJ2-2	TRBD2	CASRPRAGGNTGELFF	TGTGCCAGCAGGCCCCGGGCGGGAGGGAACACCGGGGAGCTGTTTTTT
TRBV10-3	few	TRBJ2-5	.	CAISGRRPGETQYF	TGTGCCATCAGTGGACGGCGGCCCGGGGAGACCCAGTACTTC
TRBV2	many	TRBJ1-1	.	CASSERARLNTEAFF	TGTGCCAGCAGTGAACGGGCGCGGCTGAACACTGAAGCTTTCTTT
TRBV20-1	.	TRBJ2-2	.	CSARWAGVTGELFF	TGCAGTGCTAGGTGGGCAGGAGTCACCGGGGAGCTGTTTTTT
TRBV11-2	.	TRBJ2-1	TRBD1	CASSLDRGTFF	TGTGCCAGCAGCCTCGACAGGGGTACGTTCTTC
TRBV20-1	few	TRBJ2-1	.	CSARDWADIGANEQFF	TGCAGTGCTAGAGATTGGGCTGACATAGGGGCCAATGAGCAGTTCTTC
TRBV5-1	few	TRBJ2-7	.	CASSLSTYEQYF	TGCGCCAGCAGCTTGTCCACCTACGAGCAGTACTTC
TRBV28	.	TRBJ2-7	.	CASSLSRLDTREQYF	TGTGCCAGCAGTTTATCAAGACTAGACACCCGCGAGCAGTACTTC
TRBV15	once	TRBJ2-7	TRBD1	CATSTKTGVYEQYF	TGTGCCACCAGCACAAAGACAGGGGTCTACGAGCAGTACTTC
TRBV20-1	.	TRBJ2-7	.	CSAMGRQDPYEQYF	TGCAGTGCGATGGGGAGGCAGGATCCCTACGAGCAGTACTTC
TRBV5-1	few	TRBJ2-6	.	CASSLGPGPGANVLTF	TGCGCCAGCAGCCTTGGTCCGGGACCTGGGGCCAACGTCCTGACTTTC
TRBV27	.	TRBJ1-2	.	CASSLTANYYGYTF	TGTGCCAGCAGTTTGACAGCAAACTACTATGGCTACACCTTC
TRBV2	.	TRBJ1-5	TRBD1	CASGGRTGPNQPQHF	TGTGCCAGCGGGGGGCGGACAGGGCCCAATCAGCCCCAGCATTTT
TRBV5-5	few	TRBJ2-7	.	CASSSQGFEQYF	TGTGCCAGCAGTTCACAGGGTTTCGAGCAGTACTTC
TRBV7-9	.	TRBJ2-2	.	CASSLGSEPYTGELFF	TGTGCCAGCAGCTTAGGAAGTGAACCCTACACCGGGGAGCTGTTTTTT
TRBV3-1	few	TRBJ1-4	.	CASSHSGGVGKLFF	TGTGCCAGCAGCCACTCCGGGGGAGTAGGAAAACTGTTTTTT
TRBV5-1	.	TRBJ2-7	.	CASSIGFGEVYEQYF	TGCGCCAGCAGCATTGGGTTCGGGGAGGTATACGAGCAGTACTTC
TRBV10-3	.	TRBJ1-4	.	CATNRATNEKLFF	TGTGCCACGAACAGGGCTACTAATGAAAAACTGTTTTTT
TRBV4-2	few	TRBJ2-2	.	CASSQGPLLDGNTGELFF	TGTGCCAGCAGCCAAGGTCCGCTCTTGGACGGTAACACCGGGGAGCTGTTTTTT
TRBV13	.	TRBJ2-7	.	CASTTRGISYEQYF	TGTGCCAGCACCACTCGGGGCATTTCCTACGAGCAGTACTTC
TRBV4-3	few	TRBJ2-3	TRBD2	CASSPSLAGGTDTQYF	TGCGCCAGCAGCCCTTCTCTAGCGGGGGGCACAGATACGCAGTATTTT
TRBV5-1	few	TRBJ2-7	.	CASSLGGLASYEQYF	TGCGCCAGCAGCTTGGGGGGGCTTGCCTCCTACGAGCAGTACTTC
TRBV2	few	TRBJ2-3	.	CASSEISSGLDTQYF	TGTGCCAGCAGTGAAATTTCTTCCGGGTTGGATACGCAGTATTTT
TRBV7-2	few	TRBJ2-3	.	CASSSDSGADTQYF	TGTGCCAGCAGCTCAGACTCAGGGGCAGATACGCAGTATTTT
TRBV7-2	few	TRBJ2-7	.	CASSLKGRNSYEQYF	TGTGCCAGCAGCTTAAAAGGACGGAACTCCTACGAGCAGTACTTC
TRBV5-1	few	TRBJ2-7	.	CASSLAPRDTYEQYF	TGCGCCAGCAGCTTGGCCCCGAGGGACACTTACGAGCAGTACTTC
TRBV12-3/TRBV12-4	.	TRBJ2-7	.	CASSLGRWSEQYF	TGTGCCAGCAGTTTGGGGCGGTGGAGTGAGCAGTACTTC
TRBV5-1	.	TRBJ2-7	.	CASSSTNGYEQYF	TGCGCCAGCAGCTCAACAAACGGGTACGAGCAGTACTTC
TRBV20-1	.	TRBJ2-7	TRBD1	CSAEGAGGNEQYF	TGCAGTGCCGAGGGCGCAGGGGGAAACGAGCAGTACTTC
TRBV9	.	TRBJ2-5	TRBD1	CASSAPRDRGRGETQYF	TGTGCCAGCAGCGCCCCCCGGGACAGGGGACGGGGAGAGACCCAGTACTTC
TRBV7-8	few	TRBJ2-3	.	CASSPTPGASTDTQYF	TGTGCCAGCAGCCCTACCCCAGGGGCTAGCACAGATACGCAGTATTTT
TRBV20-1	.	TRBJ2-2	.	CSAETGTPNTGELFF	TGCAGTGCTGAAACCGGGACTCCTAACACCGGGGAGCTGTTTTTT
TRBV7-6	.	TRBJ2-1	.	CASSPLGGQAHEQFF	TGTGCCAGCAGCCCTCTGGGGGGCCAAGCCCATGAGCAGTTCTTC
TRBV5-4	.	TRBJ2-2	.	CASSLRSDPTGELFF	TGTGCCAGCAGCTTAAGGTCGGATCCAACCGGGGAGCTGTTTTTT
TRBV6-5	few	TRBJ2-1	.	CASSYVGRVAYNEQFF	TGTGCCAGCAGCTACGTCGGGCGGGTGGCCTACAATGAGCAGTTCTTC
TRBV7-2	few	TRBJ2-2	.	CASSFLPGVPGTGELFF	TGTGCCAGCAGTTTCCTACCGGGGGTCCCTGGCACCGGGGAGCTGTTTTTT
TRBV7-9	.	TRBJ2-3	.	CASSSPPGGATDTQYF	TGTGCCAGCAGCTCCCCCCCGGGGGGCGCAACAGATACGCAGTATTTT
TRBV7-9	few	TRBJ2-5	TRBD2	CASSLAKAGSETQYF	TGTGCCAGCAGCTTAGCCAAAGCGGGGTCGGAGACCCAGTACTTC
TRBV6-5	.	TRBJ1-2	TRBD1	CASSYSEGQGAEGYTF	TGTGCCAGCAGTTACTCGGAGGGACAGGGGGCGGAAGGCTACACCTTC
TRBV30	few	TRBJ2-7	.	CAWSPDGYEQYF	TGTGCCTGGAGTCCGGACGGCTACGAGCAGTACTTC
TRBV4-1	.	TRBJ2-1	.	CASSQDKRWGSYNEQFF	TGCGCCAGCAGCCAAGATAAAAGATGGGGTTCTTACAATGAGCAGTTCTTC
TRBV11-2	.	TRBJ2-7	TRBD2	CASSVLAGAGGFYEQYF	TGTGCCAGCAGCGTGTTGGCTGGAGCGGGAGGCTTTTACGAGCAGTACTTC
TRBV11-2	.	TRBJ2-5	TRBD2	CASSLFGGGYQETQYF	TGTGCCAGCAGCTTATTCGGCGGGGGGTACCAAGAGACCCAGTACTTC
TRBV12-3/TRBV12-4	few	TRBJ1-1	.	CASSFGGAGEAFF	TGTGCCAGCAGTTTTGGGGGGGCTGGTGAAGCTTTCTTT
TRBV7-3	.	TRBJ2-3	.	CASSPVIGEDTQYF	TGTGCCAGCAGCCCCGTCATAGGGGAAGATACGCAGTATTTT
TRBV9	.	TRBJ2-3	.	CASSPRWGAVSDTQYF	TGTGCCAGCAGCCCCCGATGGGGGGCGGTATCAGATACGCAGTATTTT
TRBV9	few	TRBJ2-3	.	CASSPRRAVDTQYF	TGTGCCAGCAGCCCGCGTAGGGCGGTAGATACGCAGTATTTT
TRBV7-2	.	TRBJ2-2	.	CASSPGTLWGELFF	TGTGCCAGCAGCCCAGGGACTCTTTGGGGGGAGCTGTTTTTT
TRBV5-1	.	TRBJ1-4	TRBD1	CASSLSQGASTNEKLFF	TGCGCCAGCAGCTTGTCGCAGGGGGCCTCAACTAATGAAAAACTGTTTTTT
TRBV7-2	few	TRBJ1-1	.	CASSPHPRLNTEAFF	TGTGCCAGCAGCCCACACCCGCGCCTGAACACTGAAGCTTTCTTT
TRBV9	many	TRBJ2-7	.	CASSATGYSYEQYF	TGTGCCAGCAGCGCGACAGGCTACTCCTACGAGCAGTACTTC
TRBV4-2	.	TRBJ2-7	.	CASSQDQGPSYEQYF	TGTGCCAGCAGCCAAGATCAGGGACCCAGCTACGAGCAGTACTTC
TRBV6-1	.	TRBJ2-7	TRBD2	CASSDERGAVREQYF	TGTGCCAGCAGTGACGAGCGGGGGGCCGTCCGGGAGCAGTACTTC